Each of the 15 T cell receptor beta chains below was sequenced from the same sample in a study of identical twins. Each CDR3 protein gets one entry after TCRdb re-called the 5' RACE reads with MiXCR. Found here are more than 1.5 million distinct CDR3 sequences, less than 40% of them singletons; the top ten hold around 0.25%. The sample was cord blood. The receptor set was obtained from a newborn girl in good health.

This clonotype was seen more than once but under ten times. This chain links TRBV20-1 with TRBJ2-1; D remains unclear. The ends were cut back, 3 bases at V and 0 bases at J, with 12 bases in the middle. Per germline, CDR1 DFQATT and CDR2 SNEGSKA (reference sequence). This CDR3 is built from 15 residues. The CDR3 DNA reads TGCAGTGCTAGTGAGCAGCCGACCTCCTACAATGAGCAGTTCTTC. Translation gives CSASEQPTSYNEQFF.

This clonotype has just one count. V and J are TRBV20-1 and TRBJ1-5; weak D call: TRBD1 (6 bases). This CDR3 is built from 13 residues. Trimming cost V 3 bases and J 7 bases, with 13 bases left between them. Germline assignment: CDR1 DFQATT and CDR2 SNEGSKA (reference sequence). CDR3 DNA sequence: TGCAGTGCTAGGCCCCCTGGGGGCCAGCCCCAGCATTTT. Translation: CSARPPGGQPQHF.

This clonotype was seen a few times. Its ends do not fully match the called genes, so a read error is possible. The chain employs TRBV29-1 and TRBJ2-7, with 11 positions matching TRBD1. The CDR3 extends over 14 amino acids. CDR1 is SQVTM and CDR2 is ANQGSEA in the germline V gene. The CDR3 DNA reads TGCAGCGTTGACCAACGGACAGGGGGCTACGGGCAGTACTTC. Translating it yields CSVDQRTGGYGQYF.

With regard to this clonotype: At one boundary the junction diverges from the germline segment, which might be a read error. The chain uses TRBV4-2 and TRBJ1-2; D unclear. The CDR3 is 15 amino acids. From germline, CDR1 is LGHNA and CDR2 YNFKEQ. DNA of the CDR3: TGTGCCAGCAACCAAGCAGGAGTGCTTAACTATGGCTACACCTTC. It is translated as CASNQAGVLNYGYTF.

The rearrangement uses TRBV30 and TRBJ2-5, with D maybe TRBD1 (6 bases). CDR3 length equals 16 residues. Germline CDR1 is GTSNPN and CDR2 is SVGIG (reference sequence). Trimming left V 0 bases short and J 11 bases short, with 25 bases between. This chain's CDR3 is CAWSVSGASSYNEQYF. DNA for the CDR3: TGTGCCTGGAGTGTCTCAGGGGCAAGCTCCTACAATGAGCAGTACTTC.

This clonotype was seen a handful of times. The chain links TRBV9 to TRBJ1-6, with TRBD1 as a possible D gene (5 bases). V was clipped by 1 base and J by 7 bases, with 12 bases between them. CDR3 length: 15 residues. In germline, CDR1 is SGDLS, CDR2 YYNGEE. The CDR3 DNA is TGTGCCAGCAGCGTACAGGGCCATGCAAATTCACCCCTCCACTTT. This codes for CASSVQGHANSPLHF.

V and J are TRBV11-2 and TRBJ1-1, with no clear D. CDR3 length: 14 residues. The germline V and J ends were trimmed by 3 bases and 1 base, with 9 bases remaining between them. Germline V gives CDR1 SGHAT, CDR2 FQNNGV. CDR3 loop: CASSFAGTNTEAFF. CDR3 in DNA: TGTGCCAGCAGCTTCGCGGGCACGAACACTGAAGCTTTCTTT.

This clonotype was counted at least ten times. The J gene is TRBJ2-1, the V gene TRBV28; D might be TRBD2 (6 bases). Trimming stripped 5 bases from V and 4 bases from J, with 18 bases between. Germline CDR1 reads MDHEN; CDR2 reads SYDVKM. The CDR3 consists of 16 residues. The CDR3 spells CASSPPTVGLYNEQFF. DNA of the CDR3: TGTGCCAGCAGTCCTCCTACAGTGGGACTTTACAATGAGCAGTTCTTC.

CDR3 DNA sequence: TGTGCCAGCCGGACTAGCGGGAGAACCTACGAGCAGTACTTC. The encoded protein is CASRTSGRTYEQYF. The chain is built from TRBV11-2 and TRBJ2-7; TRBD2 aligns across 13 bases. The CDR3 is 14 amino acids. Per germline, CDR1 SGHAT and CDR2 FQNNGV. Trimming removed 8 bases from V and 2 bases from J; junction bases left unmatched: 3.

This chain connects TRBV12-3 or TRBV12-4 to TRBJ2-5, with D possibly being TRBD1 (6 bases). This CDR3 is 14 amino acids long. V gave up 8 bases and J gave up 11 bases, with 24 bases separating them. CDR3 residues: CASRATGSYNEQYF. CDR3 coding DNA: TGTGCCAGCCGGGCGACAGGCTCCTACAATGAGCAGTACTTC.

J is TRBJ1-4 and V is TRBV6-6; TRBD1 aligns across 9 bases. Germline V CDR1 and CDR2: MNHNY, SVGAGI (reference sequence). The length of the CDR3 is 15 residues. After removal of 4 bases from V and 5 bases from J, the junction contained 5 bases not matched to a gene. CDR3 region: CASSWGTGTNEKLFF. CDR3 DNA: TGTGCCAGCAGTTGGGGGACAGGGACGAATGAAAAACTGTTTTTT.

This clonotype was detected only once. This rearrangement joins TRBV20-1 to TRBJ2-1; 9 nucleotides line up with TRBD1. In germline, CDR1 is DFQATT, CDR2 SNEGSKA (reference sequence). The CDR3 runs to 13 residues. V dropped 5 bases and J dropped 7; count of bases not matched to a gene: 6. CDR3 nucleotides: TGCAGTGCTGGCGACAGGGGGATAAATGAGCAGTTCTTC. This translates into CSAGDRGINEQFF.

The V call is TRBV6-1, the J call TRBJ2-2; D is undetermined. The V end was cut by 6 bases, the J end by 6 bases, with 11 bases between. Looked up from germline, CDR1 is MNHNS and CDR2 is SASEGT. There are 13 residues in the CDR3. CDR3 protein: CASRERVAGELFF. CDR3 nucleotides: TGTGCCAGCAGGGAAAGGGTTGCCGGGGAGCTGTTTTTT.

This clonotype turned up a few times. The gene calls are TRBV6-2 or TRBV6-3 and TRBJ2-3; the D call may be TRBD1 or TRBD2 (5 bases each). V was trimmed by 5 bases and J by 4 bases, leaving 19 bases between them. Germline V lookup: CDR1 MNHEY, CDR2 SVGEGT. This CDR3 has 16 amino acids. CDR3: CASSRPGTVPADTQYF. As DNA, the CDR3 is TGTGCCAGCAGTCGCCCCGGGACGGTTCCCGCAGATACGCAGTATTTT.

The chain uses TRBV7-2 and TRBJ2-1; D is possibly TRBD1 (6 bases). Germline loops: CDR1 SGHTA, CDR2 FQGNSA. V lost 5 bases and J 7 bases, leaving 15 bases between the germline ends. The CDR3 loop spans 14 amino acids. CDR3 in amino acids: CASSPEQGWNEQFF. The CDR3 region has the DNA TGTGCCAGCAGCCCCGAACAGGGTTGGAATGAGCAGTTCTTC.